This T cell receptor (beta chain) was recorded in a study of blood T cells in healthy people across ages. General study findings and limits: Estimates of total diversity, which came from one million sequenced T cells, were considered to be underestimates. A strong correlation was seen between TCR beta diversity and naive T cell percentage. Aged donors had fewer naive CD4+ cells and lower diversity than long-lived donors.

Together with a sample-barcoded 5' primer, a J-beta primer mix was included in a second PCR lasting roughly 6 to 12 cycles. TCRdb used MiXCR to reprocess the 5' RACE reads, holding one entry per CDR3 protein. The sample lists 800,000 or so distinct CDR3 sequences, approximately 25% occurring once. Details on this clonotype: Its cognate antigen is unknown.

Germline loops: CDR1 SGHTA, CDR2 FQGNSA. The CDR3 is made up of 15 amino acids. V was cut by 2 bases and J by 0 bases, with 10 bases left in between. A further study also used this sample, focusing on T cells of mothers and their children. That investigation notes: In this cohort, donors were three healthy Caucasian mothers plus their six children.

This rearrangement joins TRBV7-2 to TRBJ1-2; D ambiguous. Sequenced: blood. The TCR comes from a boy under 18 in good health. CDR3 DNA: TGTGCCAGCAGCTTACGACACCCTACTAACTATGGCTACACCTTC. Protein sequence: CASSLRHPTNYGYTF.